The source of this T cell receptor beta chain is a study of blood T cell repertoires in COVID-19. About the research overall: The United States, Italy and Spain supplied acute and convalescent COVID-19 samples.

Original methodology: By means of reference gene primer amplification, nucleated cell counts were estimated. TCRdb's copy holds only in-frame clones and misses some; the assay was immunoSEQ multiplex PCR. V and J calls and clone size follow that table, whereas D and trimming were derived from the DNA. Counted here are around 150,000 clones, 80% to 95% occurring once; the ten biggest clones make up approximately 5%. V was shortened by 7 bases and J by 0 bases, with 16 bases between the two germline ends. Germline lookup yields CDR1 SQVTM and CDR2 ANQGSEA. The CDR3 has 15 amino acids. The chain combines TRBV29-1 with TRBJ2-1; perhaps TRBD1 as D (6 bases). The TCR originated in a man in his thirties or forties with COVID-19, enrolled during active disease. The sequenced sample consisted of peripheral blood. The CDR3 protein is CSALDRTSSYNEQFF. DNA for the CDR3: TGCAGCGCCCTAGACAGGACCTCCTCCTACAATGAGCAGTTCTTC.